This TCR beta chain was obtained from a study of T cell changes during pregnancy in multiple sclerosis. The repertoire was sequenced with immunoSEQ multiplex PCR; TCRdb's copy has only in-frame clones and lacks some. This sample has about 36,000 clones; roughly 91% occur once, and the top ten carry around 0.47%. The CDR3 sequence is 13 residues long. CDR1 and CDR2 (germline): SGHTA, FQGNSA. Between the trimmed V and J ends, which lost 2 bases and 0 bases, there was a span of 5 bases. The receptor's source is a female donor in good health, enrolled as a control in a pregnancy study. The chain uses TRBV7-2 and TRBJ2-7; possibly TRBD1 for D (5 bases). Sample: CD4+ T cells from peripheral blood mononuclear cells, taken in the second trimester of pregnancy. As DNA, the CDR3 is TGTGCCAGCAGCTTAAGGGGCTCCTACGAGCAGTACTTC. It yields the protein CASSLRGSYEQYF.